The text below deals with one T cell receptor (beta chain). Clones were read by immunoSEQ multiplex PCR, and TCRdb kept only the in-frame ones, dropping some. The sample lists about 38,000 clones; approximately 90% were seen once. The sample originates from a study of T cell changes during pregnancy in multiple sclerosis. V gave up 6 bases and J gave up 0 bases, with 9 bases separating them. Germline values: CDR1 KGHSH, CDR2 LQKENI. The CDR3 has 13 residues. This sequence was found in a female donor with multiple sclerosis, enrolled in a pregnancy study. The sample consisted of CD8+ T cells from peripheral blood mononuclear cells, taken in the third trimester of pregnancy. The chain carries TRBV18 and TRBJ2-7, with TRBD1 as a possible D gene (6 bases). CDR3 sequence reads: CASSTGSSYEQYF. The CDR3 DNA sequence: TGTGCCAGCTCGACAGGTAGCTCCTACGAGCAGTACTTC.